This T cell receptor (beta chain) was profiled in a study of CD8+ T cells in alopecia areata. V lost 0 bases and J 1 base, leaving 8 bases between the germline ends. Germline V CDR1 and CDR2: LNHNV, YYDKDF (reference sequence). This CDR3 region has 15 residues. Alopecia areata patients provided lesional scalp punch biopsies and peripheral blood. Reverse transcription of extracted RNA yielded cDNA, which provided the sequencing template. Using immunoSEQ multiplex PCR, the repertoire was profiled, and TCRdb retains in-frame clones only, with some absent. The table includes roughly 130,000 clones, roughly three fifths detected once.

Source: CD4+ T cells sorted from blood, taken at week 0. The clonotype comes from a human donor with alopecia areata. The gene calls are TRBV15 and TRBJ2-3, with D tentatively TRBD2 (5 bases). CDR3: CATSRDARGTDTQYF. The CDR3 nucleotides read TGTGCCACCAGCAGAGATGCGCGGGGCACAGATACGCAGTATTTT. The whole variable domain, remainder taken from reference TRBV15 and TRBJ2-3, is DAMVIQNPRYQVTQFGKPVTLSCSQTLNHNVMYWYQQKSSQAPKLLFHYYDKDFNNEADTPDNFQSRRPNTSFCFLDIRSPGLGDTAMYLCATSRDARGTDTQYFGPGTRLTVL.